The sequence of this T cell receptor beta chain was determined in a study of OX40 agonist ivuxolimab in advanced cancers. Across the study: Ivuxolimab, an agonistic anti-OX40 (CD134) antibody, was given to patients. Three individuals attained partial responses, comprising one hepatocellular carcinoma case and two cutaneous melanoma cases. The study, taken as a whole, reports: Expanded clones were, on average, more numerous in CD8+ T cells than in CD4+.

Sampling of blood occurred at baseline, cycle 4 day 1, and cycle 7 day 1. Repertoires were generated with immunoSEQ multiplex PCR, while TCRdb's copy carries only in-frame clones and drops some. The sample contains around 84,000 clones, more than 70% of which appear only once. The CDR3 covers 16 residues. Germline CDR1 is SGHRS and CDR2 is YFSETQ. Trimming pared 5 bases from V and 3 bases from J, leaving 17 bases between. In its sample, this clone was seen once. Antigen specificity is unknown. This rearrangement joins TRBV5-1 to TRBJ2-2; D assignment may be TRBD1 or TRBD2 (6 bases each). Specimen: CD4+ or CD8+ T cells sorted from blood, collected in a trial of the OX40 agonist ivuxolimab. The TCR was taken from an adult with an advanced solid tumor such as melanoma, head and neck, liver or kidney cancer. The CDR3 DNA is TGCGCCAGCAGAAAGAATCTCGGGGGCCACACCGGGGAGCTGTTTTTT. Translating it yields CASRKNLGGHTGELFF.